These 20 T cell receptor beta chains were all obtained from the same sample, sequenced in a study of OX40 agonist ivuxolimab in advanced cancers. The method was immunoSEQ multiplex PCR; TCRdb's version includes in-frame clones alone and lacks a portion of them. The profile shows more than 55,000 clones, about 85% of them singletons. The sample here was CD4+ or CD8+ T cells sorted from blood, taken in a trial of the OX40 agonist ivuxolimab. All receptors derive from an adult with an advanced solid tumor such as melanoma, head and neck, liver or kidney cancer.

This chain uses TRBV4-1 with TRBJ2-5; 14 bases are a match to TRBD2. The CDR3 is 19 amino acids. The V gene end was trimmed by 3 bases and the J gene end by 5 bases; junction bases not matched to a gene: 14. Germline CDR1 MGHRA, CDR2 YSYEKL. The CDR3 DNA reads TGCGCCAGCAGCCAGAACCCGTGGACTAGCGGGGGGATTTTGGAGACCCAGTACTTC. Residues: CASSQNPWTSGGILETQYF.

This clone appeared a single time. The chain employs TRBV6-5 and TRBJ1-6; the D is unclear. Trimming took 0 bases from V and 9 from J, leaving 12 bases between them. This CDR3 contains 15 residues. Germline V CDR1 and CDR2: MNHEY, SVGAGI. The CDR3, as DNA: TGTGCCAGCAGTTACTCTACACAAAGCAGTTCACCCCTCCACTTT. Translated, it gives CASSYSTQSSSPLHF.

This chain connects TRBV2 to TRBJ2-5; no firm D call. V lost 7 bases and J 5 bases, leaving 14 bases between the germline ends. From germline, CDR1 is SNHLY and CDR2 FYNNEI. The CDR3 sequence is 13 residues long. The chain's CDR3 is CASKTIQPETQYF. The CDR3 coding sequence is TGTGCCAGCAAAACGATTCAACCCGAGACCCAGTACTTC.

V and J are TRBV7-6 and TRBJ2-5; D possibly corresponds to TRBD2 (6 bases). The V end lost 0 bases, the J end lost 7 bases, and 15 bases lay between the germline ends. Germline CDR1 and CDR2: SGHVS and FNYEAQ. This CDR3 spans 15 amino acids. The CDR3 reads CASSLAGSGAGTQYF. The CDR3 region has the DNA TGTGCCAGCAGCTTAGCAGGGAGCGGAGCGGGGACCCAGTACTTC.

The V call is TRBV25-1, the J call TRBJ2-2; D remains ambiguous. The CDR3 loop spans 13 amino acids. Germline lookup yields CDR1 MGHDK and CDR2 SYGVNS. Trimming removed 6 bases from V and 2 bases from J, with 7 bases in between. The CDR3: CASSPRNTGELFF. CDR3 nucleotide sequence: TGTGCCAGCAGCCCCAGAAACACCGGGGAGCTGTTTTTT.

The chain's CDR3 is CAWSPRGPHTIYF. In DNA form, the CDR3 reads TGTGCCTGGAGTCCCAGGGGGCCCCACACCATATATTTT. The chain uses TRBV30 and TRBJ1-3; 8 nucleotides line up with TRBD1. The CDR3 extends over 13 amino acids. The germline V gene has CDR1 GTSNPN and CDR2 SVGIG (reference sequence). J gave up 8 bases and V 2 bases, and 5 bases lay outside the gene matches.

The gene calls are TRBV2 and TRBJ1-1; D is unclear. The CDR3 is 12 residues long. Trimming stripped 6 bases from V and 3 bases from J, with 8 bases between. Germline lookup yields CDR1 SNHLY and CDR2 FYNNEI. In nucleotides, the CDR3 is TGTGCCAGCAGCGTTGATTACACTGAAGCTTTCTTT. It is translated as CASSVDYTEAFF.

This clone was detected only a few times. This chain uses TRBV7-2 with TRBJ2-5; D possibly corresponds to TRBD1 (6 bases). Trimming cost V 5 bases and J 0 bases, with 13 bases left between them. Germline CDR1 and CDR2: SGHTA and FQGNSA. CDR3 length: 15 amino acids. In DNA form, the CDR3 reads TGTGCCAGCAGCCCCCGAACAGGGTACCAAGAGACCCAGTACTTC. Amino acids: CASSPRTGYQETQYF.

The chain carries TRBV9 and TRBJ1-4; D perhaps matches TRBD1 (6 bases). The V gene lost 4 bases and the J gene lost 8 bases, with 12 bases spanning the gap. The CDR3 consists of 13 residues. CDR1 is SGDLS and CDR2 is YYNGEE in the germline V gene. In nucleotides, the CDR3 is TGTGCCAGCAGCTCGTTAGGGGGGGAAAAACTGTTTTTT. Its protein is CASSSLGGEKLFF.

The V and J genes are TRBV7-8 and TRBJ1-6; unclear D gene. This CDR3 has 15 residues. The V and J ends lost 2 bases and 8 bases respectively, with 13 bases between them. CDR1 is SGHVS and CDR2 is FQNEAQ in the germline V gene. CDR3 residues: CASSLNQVGHSPLHF. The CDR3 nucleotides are TGTGCCAGCAGCTTAAACCAGGTTGGGCATTCACCCCTCCACTTT.

The CDR3 protein is CASSQTRSGLHETQYF. In DNA form, the CDR3 reads TGCGCCAGCAGTCAAACAAGATCGGGTTTACACGAGACCCAGTACTTC. The chain joins TRBV23-1 to TRBJ2-5, with unresolved D. TRBV23-1 is reported as an ORF; its role is uncertain. Trimming pared 2 bases from V and 5 bases from J, leaving 18 bases between. There are 16 residues in the CDR3.

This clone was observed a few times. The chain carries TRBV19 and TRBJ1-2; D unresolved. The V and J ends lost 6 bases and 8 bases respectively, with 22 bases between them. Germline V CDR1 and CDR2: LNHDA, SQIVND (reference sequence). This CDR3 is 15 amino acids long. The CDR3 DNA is TGTGCCAGTAGACTAACCGAGAGCCAGGTTGAGGGCTACACCTTC. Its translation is CASRLTESQVEGYTF.

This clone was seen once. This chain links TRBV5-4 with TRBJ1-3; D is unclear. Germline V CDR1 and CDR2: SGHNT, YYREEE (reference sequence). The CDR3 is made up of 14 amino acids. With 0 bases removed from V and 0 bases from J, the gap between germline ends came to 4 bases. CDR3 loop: CASSLDLSGNTIYF. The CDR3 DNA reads TGTGCCAGCAGCTTGGATCTCTCTGGAAACACCATATATTTT.

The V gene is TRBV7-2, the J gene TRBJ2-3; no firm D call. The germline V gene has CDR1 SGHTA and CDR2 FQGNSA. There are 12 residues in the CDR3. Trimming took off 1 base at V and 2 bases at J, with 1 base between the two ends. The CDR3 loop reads CASSLDTDTQYF. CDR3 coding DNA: TGTGCCAGCAGCTTAGACACAGATACGCAGTATTTT.

The CDR3 is CASRSGTANTGELFF. Here the CDR3 DNA reads TGTGCCAGCAGGTCCGGGACAGCAAACACCGGGGAGCTGTTTTTT. The genes are TRBV5-4 and TRBJ2-2; 7 bases match TRBD1. V lost 5 bases and J lost 2; bases outside the gene matches: 6. The CDR3 covers 15 residues. Germline values: CDR1 SGHNT, CDR2 YYREEE (reference sequence).

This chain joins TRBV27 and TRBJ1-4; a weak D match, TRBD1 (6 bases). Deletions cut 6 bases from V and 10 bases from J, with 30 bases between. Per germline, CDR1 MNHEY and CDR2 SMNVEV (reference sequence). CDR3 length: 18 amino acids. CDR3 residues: CASRGQRESAASFGKLFF. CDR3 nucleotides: TGTGCCAGCAGGGGACAAAGGGAGTCAGCCGCGTCTTTTGGAAAACTGTTTTTT.

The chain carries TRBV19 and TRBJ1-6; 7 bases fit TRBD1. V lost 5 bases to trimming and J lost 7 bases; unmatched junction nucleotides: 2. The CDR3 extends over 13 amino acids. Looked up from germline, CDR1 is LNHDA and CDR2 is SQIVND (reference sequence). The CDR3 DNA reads TGTGCCAGTAGTCCGGACAGGAATTCACCCCTCCACTTT. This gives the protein CASSPDRNSPLHF. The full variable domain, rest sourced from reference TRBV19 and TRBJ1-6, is DGGITQSPKYLFRKEGQNVTLSCEQNLNHDAMYWYRQDPGQGLRLIYYSQIVNDFQKGDIAEGYSVSREKKESFPLTVTSAQKNPTAFYLCASSPDRNSPLHFGNGTRLTVT.

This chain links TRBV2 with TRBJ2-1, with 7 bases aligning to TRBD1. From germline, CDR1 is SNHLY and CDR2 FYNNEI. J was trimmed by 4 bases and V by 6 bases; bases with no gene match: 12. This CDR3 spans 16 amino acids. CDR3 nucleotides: TGTGCCAGCAGGGCGACAGGGCTCCCGTTATACAATGAGCAGTTCTTC. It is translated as CASRATGLPLYNEQFF.

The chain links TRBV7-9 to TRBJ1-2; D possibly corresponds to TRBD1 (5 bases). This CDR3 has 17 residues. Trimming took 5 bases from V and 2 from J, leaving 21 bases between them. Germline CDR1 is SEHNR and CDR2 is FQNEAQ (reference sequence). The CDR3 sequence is CASSPPFDSAANYGYTF. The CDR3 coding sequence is TGTGCCAGCAGCCCACCTTTCGACAGCGCCGCGAACTATGGCTACACCTTC. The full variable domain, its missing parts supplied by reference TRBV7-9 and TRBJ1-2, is DTGVSQNPRHKITKRGQNVTFRCDPISEHNRLYWYRQTLGQGPEFLTYFQNEAQLEKSRLLSDRFSAERPKGSFSTLEIQRTEQGDSAMYLCASSPPFDSAANYGYTFGSGTRLTVV.

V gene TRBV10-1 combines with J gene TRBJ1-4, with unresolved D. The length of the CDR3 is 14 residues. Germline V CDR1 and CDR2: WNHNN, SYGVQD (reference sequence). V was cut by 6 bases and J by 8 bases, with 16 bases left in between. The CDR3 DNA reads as TGCGCCAGCAGCTCATCCCGGACGGAGGAAAAACTGTTTTTT. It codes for CASSSSRTEEKLFF.